These 8 T cell receptor beta chains came from one sample sequenced in a study of long-term antiretroviral therapy in people with HIV. Run at survey level, the immunoSEQ assay was version v3.0. This table comes from immunoSEQ multiplex PCR, and its TCRdb copy is limited to in-frame clones, with some not included. The sample lists under 45,000 clones; roughly 80% were seen once. This material consisted of unsorted PBMCs, taken 3.4 years after starting antiretroviral therapy. These receptors originate from a man aged 25 to 40 with HIV.

V gene TRBV27 combines with J gene TRBJ2-3, with 8 bases aligning to TRBD2. The CDR3 runs to 14 residues. Germline trimming cut 4 bases from V and 7 bases from J; bases unmatched to any gene: 7. The germline V gene encodes CDR1 MNHEY and CDR2 SMNVEV (reference sequence). This CDR3 reads CASSYGGGGHTQYF. DNA for the CDR3: TGTGCCAGCAGTTACGGGGGGGGCGGACATACGCAGTATTTT.

The chain links TRBV28 to TRBJ2-1; D is perhaps TRBD1 (5 bases). This CDR3 contains 14 residues. The V gene lost 2 bases and the J gene lost 10 bases, with 15 bases spanning the gap. The germline gives CDR1 MDHEN, CDR2 SYDVKM. CDR3 DNA: TGTGCCAGCAGTTTACGTCTAGGGGTTGGGGAGCAGTTCTTC. This translates into CASSLRLGVGEQFF.

The chain has TRBV6-5 and TRBJ2-3, with a possible D match to TRBD2 (5 bases). The V gene lost 2 bases and the J gene lost 0 bases, with 12 bases spanning the gap. Germline V CDR1 and CDR2: MNHEY, SVGAGI. The CDR3 has 16 amino acids. The CDR3 sequence is CASSYGLRGSTDTQYF. For the CDR3, the DNA is TGTGCCAGCAGTTACGGTCTCAGAGGGAGCACAGATACGCAGTATTTT.

The chain uses TRBV9 and TRBJ2-2, with TRBD2 identical over 12 bases. The junction had 5 bases not matched to a gene; V was cut back by 2 bases and J by 0 bases. This CDR3 region has 18 residues. Germline V gene data show CDR1 as SGDLS and CDR2 as YYNGEE. CDR3 nucleotides: TGTGCCAGCAGCGTTCTAGCGGGAGGGGCCTCGAACACCGGGGAGCTGTTTTTT. Translated, it gives CASSVLAGGASNTGELFF.

The chain recombines TRBV18 with TRBJ2-2; D may be TRBD1 (6 bases). V was trimmed by 1 base and J by 3 bases, leaving 12 bases between them. The germline V gene encodes CDR1 KGHSH and CDR2 LQKENI. This CDR3 comprises 16 residues. The CDR3 DNA reads TGTGCCAGCTCACCACTTTACAGGGCGGACACCGGGGAGCTGTTTTTT. This encodes CASSPLYRADTGELFF.

The rearrangement uses TRBV13 and TRBJ2-7; the D gene is possibly TRBD1 (5 bases). Per the germline V gene, CDR1 is PRHDT and CDR2 is FYEKMQ (reference sequence). CDR3 length: 18 residues. The germline V and J ends were trimmed by 2 bases and 1 base, with 21 bases remaining between them. The CDR3 spells CASSLRGPGRANSYEQYF. The CDR3 DNA follows: TGTGCCAGCAGCTTAAGAGGCCCCGGCAGGGCGAATTCCTACGAGCAGTACTTC. The full variable domain, completed using reference TRBV13 and TRBJ2-7, is AAGVIQSPRHLIKEKRETATLKCYPIPRHDTVYWYQQGPGQDPQFLISFYEKMQSDKGSIPDRFSAQQFSDYHSELNMSSLELGDSALYFCASSLRGPGRANSYEQYFGPGTRLTVT.

This clone was counted only a few times. The chain combines TRBV19 with TRBJ2-1; D tentatively reads TRBD1 or TRBD2 (5 bases each). The V gene lost 2 bases and the J gene lost 8 bases, with 7 bases spanning the gap. This CDR3 is 12 amino acids long. CDR1 and CDR2 from the germline V gene are LNHDA and SQIVND (reference sequence). The CDR3 loop is CASSIMGHEQFF. Written as DNA, the CDR3 is TGTGCCAGTAGTATAATGGGACATGAGCAGTTCTTC. Together with reference TRBV19 and TRBJ2-1, the CDR3 gives the full variable domain: DGGITQSPKYLFRKEGQNVTLSCEQNLNHDAMYWYRQDPGQGLRLIYYSQIVNDFQKGDIAEGYSVSREKKESFPLTVTSAQKNPTAFYLCASSIMGHEQFFGPGTRLTVL.

The table lists this clone with a count of one. The V and J genes are TRBV2 and TRBJ2-2; TRBD2 matches 12 bases. Trimming at V came to 4 bases and at J to 3 bases, leaving 3 bases not matched to a gene. The CDR3 is 16 residues long. CDR1 is SNHLY, CDR2 FYNNEI, per germline. The CDR3 loop is CASSGLAGGDTGELFF. CDR3 in DNA: TGTGCCAGCAGTGGGCTAGCGGGAGGGGACACCGGGGAGCTGTTTTTT. Full variable domain (outside the CDR3, taken from reference TRBV2 and TRBJ2-2): EPEVTQTPSHQVTQMGQEVILRCVPISNHLYFYWYRQILGQKVEFLVSFYNNEISEKSEIFDDQFSVERPDGSNFTLKIRSTKLEDSAMYFCASSGLAGGDTGELFFGEGSRLTVL.